This passage covers 12 T cell receptor beta chains from one sample sequenced in a study of OX40 agonist ivuxolimab in advanced cancers. Method: immunoSEQ multiplex PCR; TCRdb's copy keeps in-frame clones and lacks some. The profile shows roughly 3,500 clones, about 70% of them singletons. The sequenced sample was CD4+ or CD8+ T cells sorted from blood, obtained in a trial of the OX40 agonist ivuxolimab. These receptors all stem from an adult with an advanced solid tumor such as melanoma, head and neck, liver or kidney cancer.

The genes are TRBV19 and TRBJ2-2, with 7 nucleotides matching TRBD1. CDR1 is LNHDA, CDR2 SQIVND, per germline (reference sequence). The CDR3 covers 17 residues. V shed 3 bases and J 6 bases; nucleotides not matched to a gene: 13. CDR3 in DNA: TGTGCCAGTAGTATTCTTTTAGGGGGCGAAGACGCCGGGGAGCTGTTTTTT. Translating gives CASSILLGGEDAGELFF.

This clone was picked up one time. The chain has TRBV28 and TRBJ1-2, with D possibly TRBD1 on 6 matching bases. CDR1 and CDR2 (germline): MDHEN, SYDVKM. CDR3 size: 14 residues. Trimming took 7 bases from V and 1 from J, leaving 13 bases between them. DNA for the CDR3: TGTGCCAGCATCCCGACAGGAGTTAACTATGGCTACACCTTC. Translation: CASIPTGVNYGYTF.

The genes are TRBV7-3 and TRBJ2-3; 10 bases align to TRBD2. The CDR3 contains 15 residues. Germline loops: CDR1 SGHTA, CDR2 FQGTGA. V lost 3 bases, J lost 4 bases, and 4 bases stayed unmatched. The CDR3 nucleotides are TGTGCCAGCAGCTTTAGCGGGGGGACCTCAGATACGCAGTATTTT. Its protein product is CASSFSGGTSDTQYF.

This chain uses TRBV11-2 with TRBJ2-5; no firm D call. The better agreement between TRBJ2-7 and the DNA end casts doubt on the J call. Germline CDR1 SGHAT, CDR2 FQNNGV. The CDR3 totals 13 residues. CDR3 protein: CASSFGSNYEQYF. For the CDR3, the DNA is TGTGCCAGCAGCTTTGGGTCCAACTACGAGCAGTACTTC.

This clone has only a few counts. V and J are TRBV30 and TRBJ1-1, with TRBD1 as a possible D gene (5 bases). Germline lookup yields CDR1 GTSNPN and CDR2 SVGIG (reference sequence). There are 12 residues in the CDR3. The ends were cut back, 2 bases at V and 1 base at J, with 5 bases in the middle. CDR3 nucleotide sequence: TGTGCCTGGAGTCAGGGGAACACTGAAGCTTTCTTT. Its protein product is CAWSQGNTEAFF.

The V and J genes are TRBV5-1 and TRBJ1-2, with unresolved D. The germline CDR1 and CDR2 sequences are SGHRS and YFSETQ. The CDR3 has 15 residues. The ends were cut back, 2 bases at V and 4 bases at J, with 15 bases in the middle. The CDR3 sequence is CASSFFESGGYGYTF. CDR3 sequence (DNA): TGCGCCAGCAGCTTTTTTGAGTCAGGCGGCTATGGCTACACCTTC.

At least ten counts were recorded for this clone. The CDR3 loop is CAWTPLQGGTSEQYF. CDR3 nucleotides: TGTGCCTGGACTCCGCTACAGGGGGGGACCTCCGAGCAGTACTTC. The rearrangement uses TRBV30 and TRBJ2-7, with D possibly TRBD1 on 8 matching bases. Between the trimmed V and J ends, which lost 4 bases and 6 bases, there was a span of 22 bases. CDR3 size: 15 residues. Germline CDR1 and CDR2: GTSNPN and SVGIG (reference sequence). Together with reference TRBV30 and TRBJ2-7, the CDR3 gives the full variable domain: SQTIHQWPATLVQPVGSPLSLECTVEGTSNPNLYWYRQAAGRGLQLLFYSVGIGQISSEVPQNLSASRPQDRQFILSSKKLLLSDSGFYLCAWTPLQGGTSEQYFGPGTRLTVT.

The rearrangement joins TRBV19 to TRBJ2-3, with 11 positions matching TRBD2. The ends lost 5 bases at V and 2 bases at J; junction bases unmatched: 6. This CDR3 is 16 amino acids long. Germline CDR1 and CDR2: LNHDA and SQIVND (reference sequence). CDR3 region: CASSSPLAGDTDTQYF. DNA for the CDR3: TGTGCCAGTAGTTCCCCACTAGCGGGGGACACAGATACGCAGTATTTT. Looking up the rest from reference TRBV19 and TRBJ2-3 gives the full variable domain: DGGITQSPKYLFRKEGQNVTLSCEQNLNHDAMYWYRQDPGQGLRLIYYSQIVNDFQKGDIAEGYSVSREKKESFPLTVTSAQKNPTAFYLCASSSPLAGDTDTQYFGPGTRLTVL.

The rearrangement links TRBV6-1 to TRBJ1-3, with D hard to call. The V gene lost 4 bases and the J gene lost 1 base, with 8 bases spanning the gap. Looked up from germline, CDR1 is MNHNS and CDR2 is SASEGT. The CDR3 is 14 amino acids. The DNA of the CDR3 is TGTGCCAGCAGTGTAGCGGGTTCTGGAAACACCATATATTTT. This gives the protein CASSVAGSGNTIYF.

The V and J genes are TRBV7-2 and TRBJ2-1; tentative D call: TRBD2 (5 bases). The ends were cut back, 1 base at V and 7 bases at J, with 8 bases in the middle. In germline, CDR1 is SGHTA, CDR2 FQGNSA. This CDR3 comprises 13 residues. The CDR3 DNA is TGTGCCAGCAGCTTAGTTCCGGGAAATGAGCAGTTCTTC. It translates to CASSLVPGNEQFF.

The rearrangement joins TRBV4-1 to TRBJ2-5; D is ambiguous. The V end lost 4 bases, the J end lost 2 bases, and 11 bases lay between the germline ends. CDR1 MGHRA and CDR2 YSYEKL come from the germline V gene. The CDR3 has 14 amino acids. CDR3 bases: TGCGCCAGCAGCCTTAGTTGGCATCAAGAGACCCAGTACTTC. Translated: CASSLSWHQETQYF.

This rearrangement joins TRBV9 to TRBJ1-3; TRBD1 is a possible D gene (6 bases). Germline V CDR1 and CDR2: SGDLS, YYNGEE. The V end lost 2 bases, the J end lost 2 bases, and 14 bases lay between the germline ends. The CDR3 sequence is 16 residues long. CDR3 nucleotide sequence: TGTGCCAGCAGCGTTTCGGGGGCAGGCGCTGGAAACACCATATATTTT. This codes for CASSVSGAGAGNTIYF.